The 9 T cell receptor beta chains in this list originate from one sample, sequenced in a study of regulatory T cells in long-lasting Graves disease (dated by TCRdb to the early 2020s). Library creation used multiplex PCR. TCRdb lists the instrument as Illumina HiSeq 4000. iRepertoire HTBI primers and Arm-PCR amplification of CDR3 regions were used to construct TCR beta libraries. Starting from the raw public reads, TCRdb applied fastp trimming at Q25, assembled clones with MiXCR and retained in-frame beta chains. Entries are consolidated by CDR3 protein sequence, retaining the most common genes and DNA. For this sample the table gives roughly 500,000 distinct CDR3 sequences, of which 20% to 25% were detected only once. The ten largest clonotypes hold 10% to 15% of the sample. The sample's time point label, in plain terms: persistent/refractory GD, antithyroid drugs over 5 years with positive TRAb. RNA was extracted from PBMCs in TRIzol for both TCR sequencing and RNA sequencing.

The specimen was peripheral blood mononuclear cells (PBMCs), collected when the disease was refractory, from a patient treated with antithyroid drugs. These receptors came from a female donor with Graves disease.

In its sample, this clonotype was seen a few times. The rearrangement uses TRBV6-1 and TRBJ1-4; no clear D gene. Trimming removed 5 bases at V and 7 bases at J, with 5 bases between. The CDR3 has 11 amino acids. Looked up from germline, CDR1 is MNHNS and CDR2 is SASEGT. CDR3 nucleotides: TGTGCCAGCAGTAGAAGTGAAAAACTGTTTTTT. Its translation is CASSRSEKLFF.

This clonotype appeared many times. The V gene is TRBV6-5, the J gene TRBJ2-5; D is perhaps TRBD2 (5 bases). CDR1 and CDR2 (germline): MNHEY, SVGAGI. Trimming left V 2 bases short and J 1 base short, with 8 bases between. This CDR3 is built from 14 residues. The chain's CDR3 is CASSYGSFQETQYF. DNA for the CDR3: TGTGCCAGCAGTTACGGGAGCTTCCAAGAGACCCAGTACTTC.

The J gene is TRBJ1-5, the V gene TRBV4-1; D perhaps matches TRBD1 (5 bases). This CDR3 contains 15 residues. Germline CDR1 reads MGHRA; CDR2 reads YSYEKL. V was pared by 4 bases and J by 2 bases, with 12 bases between. For the CDR3, the DNA is TGCGCCAGCAGCCGAGAGGGGATGGGCAATCAGCCCCAGCATTTT. Translation gives CASSREGMGNQPQHF.

In this sample, this clonotype turned up many times. V and J are TRBV12-3 or TRBV12-4 and TRBJ1-5; D not certain. V shed 9 bases and J shed 3 bases, with 15 bases lying between them. This CDR3 has 14 amino acids. The CDR3 loop reads CASKGPAANQPQHF. CDR3 coding DNA: TGTGCCAGTAAAGGACCCGCGGCCAATCAGCCCCAGCATTTT.

V and J are TRBV19 and TRBJ2-2; D gene uncertain. V lost 6 bases and J lost 5, with 10 bases in between. This CDR3 contains 13 residues. Per the germline V gene, CDR1 is LNHDA and CDR2 is SQIVND (reference sequence). For the CDR3, the DNA is TGTGCCAGTAGGCAAAGTTATACCGGGGAGCTGTTTTTT. Protein product: CASRQSYTGELFF.

This chain joins TRBV12-3 or TRBV12-4 and TRBJ1-1; 9 bases are shared with TRBD1. The CDR3 runs 17 residues. J gave up 1 base and V 6 bases, and 12 bases lay outside the gene matches. In nucleotides, the CDR3 is TGTGCCAGCAGCTCGGGACAGGGAAGGTCTGCGAACACTGAAGCTTTCTTT. Residues: CASSSGQGRSANTEAFF.

Here the CDR3 reads CSARGPPSYEQYF. The CDR3 DNA follows: TGCAGTGCTAGAGGGCCCCCTTCCTACGAGCAGTACTTC. The V gene is TRBV20-1, the J gene TRBJ2-7, with D hard to call. Germline-derived CDR1 and CDR2 are DFQATT and SNEGSKA (reference sequence). V was clipped by 1 base and J by 1 base, with 8 bases between them. CDR3 length equals 13 residues.

This clonotype has ten or more counts. The chain combines TRBV7-8 with TRBJ1-5; 7 bases match TRBD1. The junction had 10 bases not matched to a gene; V was cut back by 5 bases and J by 0 bases. This CDR3 spans 17 amino acids. From germline, CDR1 is SGHVS and CDR2 FQNEAQ. Here the CDR3 DNA reads TGTGCCAGCAGCCAGGGGGGCAGCGCCTCTAGCAATCAGCCCCAGCATTTT. Its translation: CASSQGGSASSNQPQHF.

Many counts were recorded for this clonotype. V gene TRBV10-1 combines with J gene TRBJ2-5, with D possibly matching TRBD2 (5 bases). The length of the CDR3 is 12 residues. The germline V gene has CDR1 WNHNN and CDR2 SYGVQD (reference sequence). Trimming pared 10 bases from V and 4 bases from J, leaving 13 bases between. DNA of the CDR3: TGCGCCACCCCGGGGAGAAGAGAGACCCAGTACTTC. Amino acids: CATPGRRETQYF.